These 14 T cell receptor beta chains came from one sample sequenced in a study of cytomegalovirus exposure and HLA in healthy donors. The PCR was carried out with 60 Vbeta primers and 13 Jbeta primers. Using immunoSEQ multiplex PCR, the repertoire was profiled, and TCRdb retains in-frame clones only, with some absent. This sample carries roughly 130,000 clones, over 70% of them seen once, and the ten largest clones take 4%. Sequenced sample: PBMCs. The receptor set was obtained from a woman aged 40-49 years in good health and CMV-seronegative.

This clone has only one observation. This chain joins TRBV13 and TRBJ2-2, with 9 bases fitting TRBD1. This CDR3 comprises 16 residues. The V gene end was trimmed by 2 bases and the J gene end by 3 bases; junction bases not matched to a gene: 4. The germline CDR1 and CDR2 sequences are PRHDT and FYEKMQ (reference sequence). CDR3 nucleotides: TGTGCCAGCAGCTTAATCTGGACAGGGGACACCGGGGAGCTGTTTTTT. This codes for CASSLIWTGDTGELFF.

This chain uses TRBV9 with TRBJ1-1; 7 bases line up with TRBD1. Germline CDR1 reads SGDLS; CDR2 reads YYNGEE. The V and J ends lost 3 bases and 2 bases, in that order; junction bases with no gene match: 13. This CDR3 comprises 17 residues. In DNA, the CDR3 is TGTGCCAGCAGCGCCTATCACGACAGGGTTTTAAACACTGAAGCTTTCTTT. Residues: CASSAYHDRVLNTEAFF.

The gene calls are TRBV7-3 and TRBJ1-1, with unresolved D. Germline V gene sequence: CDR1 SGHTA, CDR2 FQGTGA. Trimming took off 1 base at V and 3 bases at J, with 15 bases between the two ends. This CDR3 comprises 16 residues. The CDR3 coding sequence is TGTGCCAGCAGCTTAAGTTATCGGGTGTGGGACACTGAAGCTTTCTTT. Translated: CASSLSYRVWDTEAFF.

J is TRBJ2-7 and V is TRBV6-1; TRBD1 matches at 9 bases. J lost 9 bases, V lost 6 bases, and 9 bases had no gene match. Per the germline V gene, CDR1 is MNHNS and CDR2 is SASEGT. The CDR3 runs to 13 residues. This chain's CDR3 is CASRRDREGGQYF. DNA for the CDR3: TGTGCCAGCAGGAGGGACAGGGAGGGCGGGCAGTACTTC.

As DNA, the CDR3 is TGTGCCAGCAGTAACTCAGGGGCAGATACGCAGTATTTT. Translated: CASSNSGADTQYF. The chain combines TRBV2 with TRBJ2-3; weak D call: TRBD1 (6 bases). CDR1 is SNHLY, CDR2 FYNNEI, per germline. CDR3 size: 13 residues. V lost 5 bases and J 4 bases, leaving 10 bases between the germline ends.

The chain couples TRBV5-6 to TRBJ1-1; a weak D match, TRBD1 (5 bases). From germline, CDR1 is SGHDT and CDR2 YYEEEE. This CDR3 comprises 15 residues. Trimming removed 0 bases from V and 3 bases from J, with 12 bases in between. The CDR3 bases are TGTGCCAGCAGCTTGGATTCAGGGTTTCACACTGAAGCTTTCTTT. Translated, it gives CASSLDSGFHTEAFF.

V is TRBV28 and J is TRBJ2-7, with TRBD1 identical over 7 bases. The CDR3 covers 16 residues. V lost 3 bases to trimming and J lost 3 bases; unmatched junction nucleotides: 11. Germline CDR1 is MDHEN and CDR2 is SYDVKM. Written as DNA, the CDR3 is TGTGCCAGCAGTTTGCGGTCACCGGGACAGTTCTACGAGCAGTACTTC. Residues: CASSLRSPGQFYEQYF.

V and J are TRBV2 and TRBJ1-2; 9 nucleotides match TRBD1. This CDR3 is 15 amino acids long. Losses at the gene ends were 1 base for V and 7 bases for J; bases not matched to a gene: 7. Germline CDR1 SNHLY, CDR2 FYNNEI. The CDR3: CASSEGDRGNGGYTF. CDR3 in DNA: TGTGCCAGCAGTGAAGGTGACAGGGGGAATGGTGGCTACACCTTC.

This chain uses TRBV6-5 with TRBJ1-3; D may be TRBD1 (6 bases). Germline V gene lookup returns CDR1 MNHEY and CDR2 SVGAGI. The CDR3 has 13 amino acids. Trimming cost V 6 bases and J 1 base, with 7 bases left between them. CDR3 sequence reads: CASRQGSGNTIYF. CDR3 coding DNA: TGTGCCAGCAGACAGGGTTCTGGAAACACCATATATTTT.

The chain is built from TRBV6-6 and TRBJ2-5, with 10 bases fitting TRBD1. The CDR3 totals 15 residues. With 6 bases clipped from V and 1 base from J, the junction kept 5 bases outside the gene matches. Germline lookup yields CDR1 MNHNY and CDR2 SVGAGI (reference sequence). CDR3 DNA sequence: TGTGCCAGCAGGATGACAGGGGGCCGCCAAGAGACCCAGTACTTC. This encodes CASRMTGGRQETQYF.

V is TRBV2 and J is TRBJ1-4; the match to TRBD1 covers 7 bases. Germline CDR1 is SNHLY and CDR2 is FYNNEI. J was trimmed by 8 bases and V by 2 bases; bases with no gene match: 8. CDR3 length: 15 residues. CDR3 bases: TGTGCCAGCAGTGAATTGACAGGGTGGGAGGAAAAACTGTTTTTT. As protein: CASSELTGWEEKLFF.

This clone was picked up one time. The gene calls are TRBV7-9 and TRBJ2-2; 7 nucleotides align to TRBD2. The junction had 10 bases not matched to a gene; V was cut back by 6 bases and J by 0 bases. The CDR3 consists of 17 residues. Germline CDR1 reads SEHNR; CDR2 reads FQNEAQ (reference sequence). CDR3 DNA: TGTGCCAGCAGGGGTTTAGCGGGTCTGACGAACACCGGGGAGCTGTTTTTT. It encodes CASRGLAGLTNTGELFF.

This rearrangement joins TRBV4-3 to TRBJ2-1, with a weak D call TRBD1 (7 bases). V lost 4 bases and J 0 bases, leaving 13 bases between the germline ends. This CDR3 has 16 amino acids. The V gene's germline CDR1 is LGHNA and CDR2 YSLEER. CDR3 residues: CASSRSRGASYNEQFF. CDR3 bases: TGCGCCAGCAGCCGGTCCAGGGGGGCCTCCTACAATGAGCAGTTCTTC.

CDR3 in amino acids: CASSPDPGQFFSPLHF. The DNA of the CDR3 is TGCGCCAGCAGCCCCGATCCGGGACAGTTCTTTTCACCCCTCCACTTT. This sequence joins TRBV4-1 and TRBJ1-6; 7 positions match TRBD1. With 4 bases clipped from V and 9 bases from J, the junction kept 12 bases outside the gene matches. Germline V CDR1 and CDR2: MGHRA, YSYEKL. The CDR3 runs 16 residues.